The entry below describes one TCR beta chain. Its antigen is unknown. The sample originates from a study of cytomegalovirus exposure and HLA in healthy donors. Findings and limits, study-wide: Sequencing artifact likely explains a cluster of highly shared sequence variants. Immune exposure information comprised only CMV serostatus.

This PCR relied on a set of 60 Vbeta primers and 13 Jbeta primers. Sequenced by immunoSEQ multiplex PCR; TCRdb stores in-frame clones only, minus some. The repertoire has 120,000 or so clones, 80% of them found once; the top ten carry approximately 10%. This TCR came from a man aged 30-40 years in good health and CMV-seropositive. Sequencing was performed on PBMCs.

The CDR3 DNA follows: TGTGCCAGCAGCTTAGACGCCGGCCACGCACGGGGAAACTCTGGAAACACCATATATTTT. Translation: CASSLDAGHARGNSGNTIYF. The chain is built from TRBV7-6 and TRBJ1-3; no reliable D call. This CDR3 has 20 amino acids. Germline V gene data show CDR1 as SGHVS and CDR2 as FNYEAQ. V lost 1 base, J lost 0 bases, and 22 bases lay in between.